This TCR beta chain was sequenced for a study of CD8 T cells in ankylosing spondylitis. Trimming stripped 1 base from V and 13 bases from J, with 13 bases between. This CDR3 has 12 residues. Germline V gene data show CDR1 as SQVTM and CDR2 as ANQGSEA. TCRdb redid the calling of the 5' RACE reads with MiXCR, one entry per CDR3 protein. The sample yields approximately 150,000 distinct CDR3 sequences, under 35% seen once. Remarks on this clonotype: Its antigen is currently unknown.

General observations from the study: Clones that were linked to disease were CD8+ and were relatively rare in peripheral blood.

The receptor was derived from a male donor with ankylosing spondylitis. The specimen was synovial fluid, either unsorted or a sorted T cell fraction (not recorded which). The V and J genes are TRBV29-1 and TRBJ1-4; D not certain. The CDR3 DNA reads as TGCAGCGTTGAAGTCCCGCCCCATGCACTGTTTTTT. It yields the protein CSVEVPPHALFF. The variable domain in full, completed from reference TRBV29-1 and TRBJ1-4, reads SAVISQKPSRDICQRGTSLTIQCQVDSQVTMMFWYRQQPGQSLTLIATANQGSEATYESGFVIDKFPISRPNLTFSTLTVSNMSPEDSSIYLCSVEVPPHALFFGSGTQLSVL.